The rows below give T cell receptor beta chains drawn from one sample of a study of control samples from healthy donors and cancer patients. The assay was immunoSEQ multiplex PCR, and TCRdb's table has in-frame clones only and misses some. Here the sample spans around 120,000 clones, 88% being singletons. The sequenced material came from blood. These receptors all stem from a man aged 35-49 years in good health. The CDR3 runs from the conserved cysteine through the conserved F or W. Each record gives: clone size, V gene, J gene, D gene, CDR3 protein, CDR3 DNA. A D gene is named only where the DNA matches it firmly. Rows may omit the clone size; those that give it use once, few, many or a size class.

few	TRBV5-1	TRBJ2-3	.	CASRLGPSSDTQYF	TGCGCCAGCAGGTTGGGGCCATCGTCAGATACGCAGTATTTT
once	TRBV30	TRBJ1-5	.	CAWAGGTGNQPQHF	TGTGCCTGGGCGGGGGGCACCGGCAATCAGCCCCAGCATTTT
.	TRBV28	TRBJ1-1	TRBD1	CASADRGHMNTEAFF	TGTGCCAGCGCAGACAGGGGACATATGAACACTGAAGCTTTCTTT
.	TRBV29-1	TRBJ1-4	.	CSVDISSGVNEKLFF	TGCAGCGTTGATATCTCTTCAGGCGTTAATGAAAAACTGTTTTTT
.	TRBV5-1	TRBJ1-4	.	CASSLVGGPEKLFF	TGCGCCAGCAGCTTGGTGGGGGGCCCCGAAAAACTGTTTTTT
.	TRBV5-4	TRBJ2-2	.	CASSIRGGGGGELFF	TGTGCCAGCAGCATCAGAGGGGGAGGAGGCGGGGAGCTGTTTTTT
.	TRBV27	TRBJ2-3	TRBD2	CASSLTSGGAVRSYF	TGTGCCAGCAGTTTAACTAGCGGGGGGGCCGTTCGGTCGTATTTT
.	TRBV15	TRBJ1-1	.	CATSRDSGAVAFF	TGTGCCACCAGCAGAGATTCGGGAGCGGTCGCTTTCTTT
.	TRBV21-1	TRBJ1-1	.	CASSKDLGGNTEAFF	TGTGCCAGCAGCAAAGACTTGGGGGGGAACACTGAAGCTTTCTTT
.	TRBV7-9	TRBJ2-3	TRBD2	CASSPGASGATDTQYF	TGTGCCAGCAGCCCAGGCGCTAGCGGGGCCACAGATACGCAGTATTTT
.	TRBV6-5	TRBJ2-4	.	CASRDRNIQYF	TGTGCCAGCAGGGACAGAAACATTCAGTACTTC
.	TRBV24-1	TRBJ2-3	TRBD1	CATSFGTVNTDTQYF	TGTGCCACCAGCTTCGGGACAGTGAACACAGATACGCAGTATTTT
.	TRBV7-9	TRBJ1-2	.	CARVPGGRGGYTF	TGTGCCAGGGTCCCCGGGGGTCGAGGTGGCTACACCTTC
.	TRBV4-1	TRBJ2-1	.	CASSQLVRARSGQFF	TGCGCCAGCAGCCAACTTGTCAGGGCGAGGTCTGGGCAGTTCTTC
.	TRBV6-5	TRBJ2-7	.	CASSYYGVNYEQYF	TGTGCCAGCAGTTACTACGGGGTGAACTACGAGCAGTACTTC
once	TRBV5-6	TRBJ1-2	.	CASSLLGQNYGYTF	TGTGCCAGCAGCTTGTTAGGGCAAAACTATGGCTACACCTTC
.	TRBV27	TRBJ2-7	TRBD1	CASSPGTVDEQYF	TGTGCCAGCAGTCCCGGGACAGTGGACGAGCAGTACTTC
.	TRBV10-2	TRBJ1-5	.	CASSEGRSDQPQHF	TGCGCCAGCAGTGAGGGTCGGAGCGATCAGCCCCAGCATTTT